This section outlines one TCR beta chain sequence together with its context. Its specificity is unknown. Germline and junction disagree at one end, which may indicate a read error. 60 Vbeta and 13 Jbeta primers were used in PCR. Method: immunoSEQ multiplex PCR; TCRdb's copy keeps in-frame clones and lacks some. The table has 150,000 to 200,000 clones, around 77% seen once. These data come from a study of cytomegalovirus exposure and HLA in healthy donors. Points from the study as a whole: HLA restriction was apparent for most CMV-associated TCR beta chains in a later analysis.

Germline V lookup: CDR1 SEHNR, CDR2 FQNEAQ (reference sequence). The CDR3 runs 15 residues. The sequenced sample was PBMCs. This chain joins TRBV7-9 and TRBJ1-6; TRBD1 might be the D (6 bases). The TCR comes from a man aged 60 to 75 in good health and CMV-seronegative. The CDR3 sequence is CASSPGSGQYSPLNF. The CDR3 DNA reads TGTGCCAGCAGCCCCGGATCAGGACAGTATTCACCCCTCAACTTT.